The sequence of this TCR beta chain was determined in a study of T cells in Graves' hyperthyroidism and ophthalmopathy. Trimming took 1 base from V and 5 from J, leaving 8 bases between them. The germline gives CDR1 LGHDT, CDR2 YNNKEL (reference sequence). The CDR3 covers 13 residues. RNA transcripts provided the source from which TCR beta CDR3 regions were amplified. Initially, a first-round RT-PCR of the TCR CDR3 employed the HTBI primer set. TCRdb ran MiXCR on the multiplex PCR reads and lists one entry per CDR3 protein. The sample has about 500,000 distinct CDR3 sequences, approximately 17% seen once.

The sequenced sample consisted of blood. This TCR came from a woman aged 18-29 years with Graves' ophthalmopathy. The chain combines TRBV3-1 with TRBJ2-5; no reliable D call. CDR3 sequence (DNA): TGTGCCAGCAGCCAAGGTGGTGGGGAGACCCAGTACTTC. Protein: CASSQGGGETQYF.